These 18 T cell receptor beta chains originate from one sample sequenced in a study of cytomegalovirus exposure and HLA in healthy donors. Primers: 60 Vbeta forward and 13 Jbeta reverse. Produced via immunoSEQ multiplex PCR; TCRdb's table is partial and in-frame only. This sample has about 190,000 clones, with approximately 82% found just once. The material sequenced was PBMCs. These receptors were collected from a woman aged 25 to 39 in good health and CMV-seronegative.

This rearrangement joins TRBV5-6 to TRBJ2-7, with 8 bases matching TRBD2. CDR3 length: 14 residues. Germline CDR1 is SGHDT and CDR2 is YYEEEE. The V segment lost 3 bases and the J segment 0 bases; nucleotides outside the gene matches: 2. CDR3 sequence reads: CASSSGTSSYEQYF. The CDR3 coding sequence is TGTGCCAGCAGCTCCGGGACTAGCTCCTACGAGCAGTACTTC. Filled out from reference TRBV5-6 and TRBJ2-7, the complete variable domain reads DAGVTQSPTHLIKTRGQQVTLRCSPKSGHDTVSWYQQALGQGPQFIFQYYEEEERQRGNFPDRFSGHQFPNYSSELNVNALLLGDSALYLCASSSGTSSYEQYFGPGTRLTVT.

The chain uses TRBV5-6 and TRBJ1-3, with D possibly matching TRBD1 (5 bases). The V gene's germline CDR1 is SGHDT and CDR2 YYEEEE. This CDR3 is 14 amino acids long. The ends were cut back, 0 bases at V and 3 bases at J, with 7 bases in the middle. The CDR3 DNA follows: TGTGCCAGCAGCTTGGAGGGGTTTGGAAACACCATATATTTT. Amino acid sequence: CASSLEGFGNTIYF.

V is TRBV6-5 and J is TRBJ1-4; 8 bases map to TRBD1. This CDR3 is built from 15 residues. The V and J ends lost 4 bases and 12 bases, in that order; junction bases with no gene match: 13. From germline, CDR1 is MNHEY and CDR2 SVGAGI. As DNA, the CDR3 is TGTGCCAGCAGTTTGGGGGGGACAGGCGGCGTGGAACTGTTTTTT. It codes for CASSLGGTGGVELFF.

As DNA, the CDR3 is TGCGCCAGCAGGCCGGACAGTACCTCCACAGATACGCAGTATTTT. This gives the protein CASRPDSTSTDTQYF. This chain joins TRBV5-1 and TRBJ2-3, with TRBD1 as a possible D gene (6 bases). V lost 5 bases and J lost 2, with 15 bases in between. This CDR3 is 15 amino acids long. The germline V gene has CDR1 SGHRS and CDR2 YFSETQ.

The chain joins TRBV2 to TRBJ1-6; 8 nucleotides align to TRBD1. The CDR3 has 15 residues. The germline CDR1 and CDR2 sequences are SNHLY and FYNNEI. V was pared by 1 base and J by 9 bases, with 5 bases of the junction left unmatched. CDR3 residues: CASSEDRGFGSPLHF. CDR3 coding DNA: TGTGCCAGCAGTGAAGACAGGGGGTTTGGTTCACCCCTCCACTTT.

The chain links TRBV5-4 to TRBJ1-2; D gene uncertain. The CDR3 loop spans 14 amino acids. V lost 3 bases and J lost 5, with 14 bases in between. Germline values: CDR1 SGHNT, CDR2 YYREEE (reference sequence). CDR3 loop: CASSSDDGPYGYTF. CDR3 bases: TGTGCCAGCAGCTCCGACGATGGGCCTTATGGCTACACCTTC.

This rearrangement joins TRBV30 to TRBJ1-5; no reliable D call. Germline CDR1 and CDR2: GTSNPN and SVGIG (reference sequence). The V gene lost 4 bases and the J gene lost 4 bases, with 23 bases spanning the gap. CDR3 length: 17 amino acids. The DNA for the CDR3 is TGTGCCTGGAAAAAGGGAGATAAGGTCGGTCAGAATCAGCCCCAGCATTTT. This translates into CAWKKGDKVGQNQPQHF.

The V and J genes are TRBV7-2 and TRBJ1-5, with unresolved D. Germline loops: CDR1 SGHTA, CDR2 FQGNSA. V dropped 5 bases and J dropped 4 bases, with 12 bases sitting between them. The CDR3 totals 14 residues. As DNA, the CDR3 is TGTGCCAGCAGCGCCCGGCGGGAAAATCAGCCCCAGCATTTT. Translated: CASSARRENQPQHF.

The J gene is TRBJ1-1, the V gene TRBV28; D not certain. Germline values: CDR1 MDHEN, CDR2 SYDVKM. The CDR3 extends over 14 amino acids. V was cut by 5 bases and J by 0 bases, with 10 bases left in between. CDR3 sequence (DNA): TGTGCCAGCAGTCTACCCAACCTGAACACTGAAGCTTTCTTT. Its protein is CASSLPNLNTEAFF. Supplemented by reference TRBV28 and TRBJ1-1, the full variable domain reads DVKVTQSSRYLVKRTGEKVFLECVQDMDHENMFWYRQDPGLGLRLIYFSYDVKMKEKGDIPEGYSVSREKKERFSLILESASTNQTSMYLCASSLPNLNTEAFFGQGTRLTVV.

The V gene is TRBV5-4, the J gene TRBJ2-1; tentatively, D is TRBD2 (5 bases). Deletions cut 4 bases from V and 1 base from J, with 12 bases between. The germline CDR1 and CDR2 sequences are SGHNT and YYREEE (reference sequence). The CDR3 extends over 15 amino acids. The CDR3 loop reads CASSPRVASYNEQFF. CDR3 nucleotide sequence: TGTGCCAGCAGCCCGAGGGTCGCGTCCTACAATGAGCAGTTCTTC.

This clone has only a few counts. The chain couples TRBV5-6 to TRBJ2-5, with D perhaps matching TRBD2 (5 bases). TRBJ2-7 explains the end of the DNA better; the J call may be wrong. Germline V CDR1 and CDR2: SGHDT, YYEEEE. This CDR3 has 13 residues. The chain's CDR3 is CASSHTRFGEQYF. For the CDR3, the DNA is TGTGCCAGCAGCCACACTAGATTTGGCGAGCAGTACTTC.

The rearrangement uses TRBV5-1 and TRBJ2-3, with 11 bases that match TRBD2. The CDR3 totals 16 residues. V trimming: 4 bases; J trimming: 2 bases; junction bases outside the gene matches: 6. Looked up from germline, CDR1 is SGHRS and CDR2 is YFSETQ. The CDR3 DNA reads as TGCGCCAGCAGCCAAGGACTAGCGGGCATCACAGATACGCAGTATTTT. Protein product: CASSQGLAGITDTQYF.

This clone was seen just once. This chain joins TRBV2 and TRBJ2-6, with TRBD2 matching 10 bases. Germline-derived CDR1 and CDR2 are SNHLY and FYNNEI. The CDR3 spans 22 residues. The trim removed 6 bases at V and 0 bases at J, leaving 20 bases unmatched. The CDR3 region has the DNA TGTGCCAGCAGCCTTAGCGTCTACACTAGCGGGACATTACTCTCTGGGGCCAACGTCCTGACTTTC. It encodes CASSLSVYTSGTLLSGANVLTF. Combining the CDR3 with reference TRBV2 and TRBJ2-6 gives the whole variable domain EPEVTQTPSHQVTQMGQEVILRCVPISNHLYFYWYRQILGQKVEFLVSFYNNEISEKSEIFDDQFSVERPDGSNFTLKIRSTKLEDSAMYFCASSLSVYTSGTLLSGANVLTFGAGSRLTVL.

V is TRBV7-2 and J is TRBJ2-7; D gene unclear. The CDR3 length is 12 residues. V was cut by 1 base and J by 9 bases, with 10 bases left in between. CDR1 is SGHTA, CDR2 FQGNSA, per germline. CDR3 DNA sequence: TGTGCCAGCAGCTTAGGTACAGTAGGGCAGTACTTC. It yields the protein CASSLGTVGQYF.

This chain links TRBV5-1 with TRBJ2-1; possible D gene TRBD2, 6 bases. The CDR3 has 15 residues. Germline V lookup: CDR1 SGHRS, CDR2 YFSETQ. V was cut by 1 base and J by 7 bases, with 15 bases left in between. The CDR3 spells CASSLLPGAVNEQFF. CDR3 in DNA: TGCGCCAGCAGCTTGTTACCGGGAGCAGTAAATGAGCAGTTCTTC. Full variable domain (remainder filled in from reference TRBV5-1 and TRBJ2-1): KAGVTQTPRYLIKTRGQQVTLSCSPISGHRSVSWYQQTPGQGLQFLFEYFSETQRNKGNFPGRFSGRQFSNSRSEMNVSTLELGDSALYLCASSLLPGAVNEQFFGPGTRLTVL.

In its sample, this clone was seen a few times. The chain links TRBV7-2 to TRBJ2-7, with TRBD1 matching 10 bases. Germline trimming cut 3 bases from V and 3 bases from J; bases unmatched to any gene: 2. The CDR3 covers 14 residues. Germline CDR1 SGHTA, CDR2 FQGNSA. The CDR3: CASSFGTGDYEQYF. The CDR3 bases are TGTGCCAGCAGCTTCGGGACAGGGGACTACGAGCAGTACTTC.

CDR3 residues: CAVRNRDFSNEKLFF. The DNA of the CDR3 is TGTGCCGTTCGTAATCGGGATTTCAGTAATGAAAAACTGTTTTTT. The chain is built from TRBV7-9 and TRBJ1-4; D uncertain. The CDR3 runs to 15 residues. V was shortened by 11 bases and J by 4 bases, with 20 bases between the two germline ends. Looked up from germline, CDR1 is SEHNR and CDR2 is FQNEAQ (reference sequence).

This rearrangement joins TRBV6-1 to TRBJ1-5; 8 bases agree with TRBD1. Unmatched junction bases numbered 6, after V lost 5 bases and J lost 6 bases. CDR3 length: 14 amino acids. Germline V gives CDR1 MNHNS, CDR2 SASEGT. This CDR3 reads CASSMTGVAQPQHF. The CDR3 nucleotides are TGTGCCAGCAGTATGACAGGGGTGGCTCAGCCCCAGCATTTT.